This T cell receptor (beta chain) is drawn from a study of metastatic and nonmetastatic thyroid tumors. Study at large: For malignant and benign thyroid patients, tumor or nodule tissue and blood were the sources whose repertoires were compared.

Study observations and caveats: Malignant thyroid tumors reportedly had TCR beta diversity that was significantly higher than in benign nodules, in blood and tumor.

All patients were untreated before thyroid surgery. In the source study's methods: What underpinned the distant-metastasis classifier for papillary thyroid cancer was the set of CDR3 differences across clinicopathological groups. TCRdb re-called clones from the PCR reads using MiXCR. The V and J calls were determined by TCRdb, not by the authors. This table has more than 13,000 clones, roughly 12% appearing once. Points on this clone: Its specificity is unknown.

This TCR came from a female donor with papillary thyroid cancer or a benign thyroid nodule (not recorded which). Some clones in this sample may be carry-over from other donors' samples. What was sequenced was blood.

Here the CDR3 DNA reads TGCAGTGCTAGGGGACTAGCGGGCAACTACGAGCAGTATTTT. Protein: CSARGLAGNYEQYF. V and J are TRBV20-1 and TRBJ2-3; TRBD2 matches 12 bases. The CDR3 length is 14 residues. V gave up 3 bases and J gave up 11 bases; unmatched junction bases: 9. Per the germline V gene, CDR1 is DFQATT and CDR2 is SNEGSKA (reference sequence).